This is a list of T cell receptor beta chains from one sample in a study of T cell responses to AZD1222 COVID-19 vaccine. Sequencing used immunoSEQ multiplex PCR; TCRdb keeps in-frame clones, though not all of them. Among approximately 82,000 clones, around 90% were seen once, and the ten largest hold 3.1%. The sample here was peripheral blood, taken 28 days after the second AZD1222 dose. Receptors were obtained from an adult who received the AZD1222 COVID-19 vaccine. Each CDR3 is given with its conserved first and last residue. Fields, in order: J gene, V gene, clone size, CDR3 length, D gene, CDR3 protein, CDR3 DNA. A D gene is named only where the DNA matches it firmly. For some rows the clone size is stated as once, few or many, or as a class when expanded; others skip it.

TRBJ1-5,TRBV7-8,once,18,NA,CASSLRYGRDRSNQPQHF,TGTGCCAGCAGCTTAAGGTACGGGAGGGATCGAAGCAATCAGCCCCAGCATTTT
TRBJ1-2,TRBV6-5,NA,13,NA,CASSPGFLYGYTF,TGTGCCAGCAGTCCTGGATTCCTCTATGGCTACACCTTC
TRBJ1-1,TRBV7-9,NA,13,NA,CASSEKRTTEAFF,TGTGCCAGCAGCGAGAAACGGACCACTGAAGCTTTCTTT
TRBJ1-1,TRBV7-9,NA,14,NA,CASSLVNIHFEAFF,TGTGCCAGCAGCTTAGTTAACATCCACTTTGAAGCTTTCTTT
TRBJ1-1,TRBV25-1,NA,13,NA,CASINRVNTEAFF,TGTGCCAGCATAAACCGGGTGAACACTGAAGCTTTCTTT
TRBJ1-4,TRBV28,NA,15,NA,CASSSPGGRNEKLFF,TGTGCCAGCAGTTCCCCGGGGGGGAGAAATGAAAAACTGTTTTTT
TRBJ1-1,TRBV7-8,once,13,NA,CASSQARGVGAFF,TGTGCCAGCAGCCAGGCCCGCGGGGTCGGAGCTTTCTTT
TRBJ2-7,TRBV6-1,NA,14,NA,CASSEGGVRYEQYF,TGTGCCAGCAGTGAAGGAGGGGTGCGGTACGAGCAGTACTTC
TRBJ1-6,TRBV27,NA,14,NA,CASSVTGSGSPLHF,TGTGCCAGCAGTGTTACAGGGTCCGGATCACCCCTCCACTTT
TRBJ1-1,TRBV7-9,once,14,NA,CAIQGLPGNTEAFF,TGTGCCATCCAGGGACTCCCGGGGAACACTGAAGCTTTCTTT
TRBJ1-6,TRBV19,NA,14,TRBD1,CASSIQGVDSPLHF,TGTGCCAGTAGTATACAGGGGGTCGATTCACCCCTCCACTTT
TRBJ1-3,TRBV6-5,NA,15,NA,CASSYQGVSGNTIYF,TGTGCCAGCAGTTACCAGGGAGTCTCTGGAAACACCATATATTTT
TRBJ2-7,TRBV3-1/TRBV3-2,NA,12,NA,CASSQEGYEQYF,TGTGCCAGCAGCCAAGAAGGATACGAGCAGTACTTC
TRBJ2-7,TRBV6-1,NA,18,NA,CASSEYGALLSRSYEQYF,TGTGCCAGCAGTGAATATGGGGCGCTCCTTAGCCGCTCCTACGAGCAGTACTTC
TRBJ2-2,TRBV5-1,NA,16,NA,CASSLQTWGATGELFF,TGCGCCAGCAGCCTACAAACTTGGGGGGCCACCGGGGAGCTGTTTTTT
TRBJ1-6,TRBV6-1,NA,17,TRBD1,CASSARQGAMGDSPLHF,TGTGCCAGCAGTGCTAGACAGGGGGCAATGGGTGATTCACCCCTCCACTTT
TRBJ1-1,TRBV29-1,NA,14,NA,CSVEEVRGNTEAFF,TGCAGCGTTGAAGAGGTCAGGGGGAACACTGAAGCTTTCTTT
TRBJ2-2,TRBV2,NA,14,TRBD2,CASRPSGNTGELFF,TGTGCCAGCAGACCTAGCGGGAACACCGGGGAGCTGTTTTTT
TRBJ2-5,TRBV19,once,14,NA,CASSIVYGGETQYF,TGTGCCAGTAGTATAGTTTATGGGGGAGAGACCCAGTACTTC
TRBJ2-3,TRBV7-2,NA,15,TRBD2,CASSRTSGGFDTQYF,TGTGCCAGCAGCCGGACTAGCGGGGGGTTCGATACGCAGTATTTT
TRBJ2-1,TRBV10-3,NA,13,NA,CATRRALDNEQFF,TGTGCCACCCGACGTGCCCTGGACAATGAGCAGTTCTTC
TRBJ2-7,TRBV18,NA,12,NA,CASSPYNYEQYF,TGTGCCAGCTCACCCTATAACTACGAGCAGTACTTC
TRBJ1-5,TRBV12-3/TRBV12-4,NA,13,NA,CASRKTGNQPQHF,TGTGCCAGCAGGAAAACAGGGAATCAGCCCCAGCATTTT
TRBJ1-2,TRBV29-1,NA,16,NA,CSVEDSTSPGPRGYTF,TGCAGCGTTGAAGACTCGACATCTCCCGGTCCTCGGGGCTACACCTTC
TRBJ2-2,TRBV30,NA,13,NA,CAWSVSETGELFF,TGTGCCTGGAGCGTTAGCGAGACCGGGGAGCTGTTTTTT
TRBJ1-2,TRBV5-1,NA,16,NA,CASSLAQGLGSYGYTF,TGCGCCAGCAGCTTGGCCCAGGGTCTCGGCAGCTATGGCTACACCTTC
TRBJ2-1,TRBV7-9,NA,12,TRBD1,CASETRGLEQFF,TGTGCCAGCGAAACCAGGGGGCTTGAGCAGTTCTTC